This TCR beta chain was sequenced during a study of T cells in localized non-small cell lung cancer. Sequencing was performed with immunoSEQ multiplex PCR; in TCRdb, only in-frame clones are kept and a portion is missing. The sample has about 40,000 clones, under 90% seen once; the top ten hold around 7.8%. Overall study findings and caveats: For the top 100 tumor clones, a median around 61 also appeared in adjacent lung. The study sequenced only one region of the tumor. As a result, intratumor heterogeneity could not be excluded and remains possible. Compared with tumor, uninvolved adjacent lung displayed greater T cell clonality, ranking highest overall.

With regard to this clone: Antigen unknown.

Trimming removed 2 bases at V and 1 base at J, with 6 bases between. This CDR3 is built from 13 residues. CDR1 and CDR2 from the germline V gene are SGHDT and YYEEEE. The TCR was taken from a male donor aged 60 or over with stage II lung adenocarcinoma. The chain uses TRBV5-6 and TRBJ1-1; the D is unclear. This specimen was peripheral blood mononuclear cells, taken before any cancer treatment. The CDR3 sequence is CASSFAPNTEAFF. CDR3 nucleotides: TGTGCCAGCAGCTTTGCACCGAACACTGAAGCTTTCTTT.